The 20 T cell receptor beta chains presented below share a single source sample, sequenced in a study of shared clonotypes between healthy human individuals. Assay: immunoSEQ multiplex PCR; the TCRdb copy retains only in-frame clones and omits some. The data show some 2,500,000 clones, with 85% to 95% seen just once and around 0.4% held by the top ten. Sequences were obtained from naive CD4+ T cells from PBMCs. Noted subset: CD45RA+ positively selected. The receptor source for this set is a man aged 18 to 30 in good health. Some clones in this sample may be carry-over from other donors' samples.

This clone was counted between two and nine times. The rearrangement links TRBV12-5 to TRBJ1-1; the D is unclear. The germline CDR1 and CDR2 sequences are LGHNT and FRNRAP. V was trimmed by 7 bases and J by 2 bases, leaving 5 bases between them. The CDR3 sequence is 11 residues long. The CDR3 reads CASAGNTEAFF. The CDR3 DNA sequence: TGTGCTAGTGCTGGAAACACTGAAGCTTTCTTT.

The genes are TRBV27 and TRBJ2-7; a weak D match, TRBD2 (5 bases). CDR1 and CDR2 (germline): MNHEY, SMNVEV (reference sequence). This CDR3 comprises 15 residues. V lost 2 bases and J 7 bases, leaving 18 bases between the germline ends. The CDR3, as DNA: TGTGCCAGCAGTTTACTCCGGGCCGGCCGGAGGGAGCAGTACTTC. It specifies CASSLLRAGRREQYF.

The gene calls are TRBV30 and TRBJ2-1; the match to TRBD2 covers 10 bases. Germline trimming cut 2 bases from V and 2 bases from J; bases unmatched to any gene: 3. Per the germline V gene, CDR1 is GTSNPN and CDR2 is SVGIG (reference sequence). The CDR3 runs to 15 residues. CDR3 bases: TGTGCCTGGAGTCGTCTAGCGGGAGCCTACAATGAGCAGTTCTTC. Its protein is CAWSRLAGAYNEQFF. Drawing the rest from reference TRBV30 and TRBJ2-1, the complete variable domain is SQTIHQWPATLVQPVGSPLSLECTVEGTSNPNLYWYRQAAGRGLQLLFYSVGIGQISSEVPQNLSASRPQDRQFILSSKKLLLSDSGFYLCAWSRLAGAYNEQFFGPGTRLTVL.

The rearrangement links TRBV9 to TRBJ2-7; D unresolved. The CDR3 runs to 15 residues. Per the germline V gene, CDR1 is SGDLS and CDR2 is YYNGEE. V shed 0 bases and J shed 0 bases, with 10 bases lying between them. The CDR3 loop is CASSVAPGLSYEQYF. The CDR3 nucleotides read TGTGCCAGCAGCGTAGCTCCGGGCCTCTCCTACGAGCAGTACTTC.

The sample holds a few counts of this clone. The chain employs TRBV30 and TRBJ1-5; D is unresolved. CDR3 length: 13 residues. Germline CDR1 is GTSNPN and CDR2 is SVGIG (reference sequence). Between the trimmed V and J ends, which lost 2 bases and 11 bases, there was a span of 16 bases. This CDR3 is CAWSPRRETAQHF. The CDR3 DNA follows: TGTGCCTGGAGTCCACGGAGGGAAACGGCCCAGCATTTT.

The chain is built from TRBV9 and TRBJ2-2; 8 nucleotides match TRBD1. V lost 0 bases to trimming and J lost 2 bases; unmatched junction nucleotides: 9. In germline, CDR1 is SGDLS, CDR2 YYNGEE. The CDR3 extends over 18 amino acids. Here the CDR3 reads CASSVATWDRTNTGELFF. CDR3 nucleotides: TGTGCCAGCAGCGTAGCTACGTGGGACAGGACAAACACCGGGGAGCTGTTTTTT.

A few counts support this clone. Other DNA sequences in the sample encode the same CDR3. The chain carries TRBV5-1 and TRBJ2-1; 12 bases align to TRBD2. The J segment lost 3 bases and the V segment lost 0 bases, leaving 1 base of the junction unmatched. Germline-derived CDR1 and CDR2 are SGHRS and YFSETQ. The CDR3 extends over 16 amino acids. The CDR3 protein is CASSLGLAGVYNEQFF. The CDR3 DNA is TGCGCCAGCAGCTTGGGACTAGCGGGAGTCTACAATGAGCAGTTCTTC.

CDR3: CASSFEGNRDEQYF. The CDR3 region has the DNA TGTGCCAGCAGCTTCGAGGGGAACCGGGACGAGCAGTACTTC. The chain carries TRBV13 and TRBJ2-7; the D gene could be TRBD1 or TRBD2 (5 bases each). The germline gives CDR1 PRHDT, CDR2 FYEKMQ (reference sequence). V lost 3 bases to trimming and J lost 5 bases, with 14 bases between them. This CDR3 has 14 residues.

With respect to this clone: In the same sample, other DNA sequences code for this CDR3. The chain combines TRBV18 with TRBJ2-7; TRBD1 matches 9 bases. CDR3 length: 14 amino acids. Germline V gene data show CDR1 as KGHSH and CDR2 as LQKENI. Trimming took 1 base from V and 3 from J; bases not matched to a gene: 1. The CDR3 loop is CASSPQGQGYEQYF. The CDR3 region has the DNA TGTGCCAGCTCACCACAGGGACAGGGCTACGAGCAGTACTTC.

The chain couples TRBV6-5 to TRBJ1-1, with D perhaps matching TRBD1 (5 bases). Trimming removed 6 bases at V and 8 bases at J, with 19 bases between. Germline CDR1 is MNHEY and CDR2 is SVGAGI. The CDR3 covers 14 residues. CDR3 loop: CASSPRGAGGEAFF. CDR3 in DNA: TGTGCCAGCAGCCCAAGAGGGGCGGGTGGCGAAGCTTTCTTT.

The chain employs TRBV7-9 and TRBJ2-1, with D unclear. The CDR3 extends over 11 amino acids. V was trimmed by 7 bases and J by 8 bases, leaving 9 bases between them. Germline V gene sequence: CDR1 SEHNR, CDR2 FQNEAQ (reference sequence). Here the CDR3 DNA reads TGTGCCAGCACCGTTTTCGATGAGCAGTTCTTC. Translating it yields CASTVFDEQFF.

The chain links TRBV6-5 to TRBJ1-1; D is possibly TRBD1 (5 bases). Looked up from germline, CDR1 is MNHEY and CDR2 is SVGAGI. CDR3 size: 15 residues. Trimming left V 5 bases short and J 4 bases short, with 17 bases between. This CDR3 is CASSRTPGGVTEAFF. The CDR3 DNA sequence: TGTGCCAGCAGTAGGACACCCGGAGGTGTCACTGAAGCTTTCTTT.

The V and J genes are TRBV7-3 and TRBJ2-2, with 9 bases identical to TRBD2. V was pared by 5 bases and J by 2 bases, with 3 bases of the junction left unmatched. Per germline, CDR1 SGHTA and CDR2 FQGTGA. The CDR3 runs to 15 residues. CDR3 in amino acids: CASSPLAGNTGELFF. In DNA form, the CDR3 reads TGTGCCAGCAGCCCCCTAGCGGGAAACACCGGGGAGCTGTTTTTT. Variable domain in full (rest from reference TRBV7-3 and TRBJ2-2): GAGVSQTPSNKVTEKGKYVELRCDPISGHTALYWYRQSLGQGPEFLIYFQGTGAADDSGLPNDRFFAVRPEGSVSTLKIQRTERGDSAVYLCASSPLAGNTGELFFGEGSRLTVL.

J is TRBJ2-7 and V is TRBV30, with 11 bases fitting TRBD1. Germline lookup yields CDR1 GTSNPN and CDR2 SVGIG (reference sequence). The junction had 4 bases not matched to a gene; V was cut back by 5 bases and J by 4 bases. The CDR3 length is 13 residues. In nucleotides, the CDR3 is TGTGCCTGGGGCGGACAGGGGGCTTACGAGCAGTACTTC. Translating gives CAWGGQGAYEQYF. The variable domain in full, with the rest retrieved from reference TRBV30 and TRBJ2-7, is SQTIHQWPATLVQPVGSPLSLECTVEGTSNPNLYWYRQAAGRGLQLLFYSVGIGQISSEVPQNLSASRPQDRQFILSSKKLLLSDSGFYLCAWGGQGAYEQYFGPGTRLTVT.

This chain connects TRBV4-2 to TRBJ2-2; TRBD1 matches at 7 bases. CDR3 size: 17 residues. Germline CDR1 reads LGHNA; CDR2 reads YNFKEQ. Germline trimming cut 1 base from V and 0 bases from J; bases unmatched to any gene: 5. CDR3 bases: TGTGCCAGCAGCCAAGGGACAGGTTACGCGAACACCGGGGAGCTGTTTTTT. Its protein product is CASSQGTGYANTGELFF.

This chain connects TRBV5-1 to TRBJ2-2, with D maybe TRBD1 (5 bases). CDR3 length equals 15 residues. Germline CDR1 SGHRS, CDR2 YFSETQ. Trimming pared 0 bases from V and 6 bases from J, leaving 12 bases between. The CDR3 reads CASSLEGQGSGELFF. DNA of the CDR3: TGCGCCAGCAGCTTGGAGGGTCAGGGATCCGGGGAGCTGTTTTTT.

This chain connects TRBV7-9 to TRBJ1-4; TRBD1 aligns across 7 bases. The CDR3 consists of 14 residues. The germline V gene encodes CDR1 SEHNR and CDR2 FQNEAQ (reference sequence). V trimming: 4 bases; J trimming: 6 bases; junction bases outside the gene matches: 5. CDR3 loop: CASSSRGSDEKLFF. The CDR3 DNA is TGTGCCAGCAGCTCCAGGGGGAGCGATGAAAAACTGTTTTTT.

V and J are TRBV6-1 and TRBJ2-7; D is possibly TRBD1 (6 bases). CDR3 length equals 15 residues. Per germline, CDR1 MNHNS and CDR2 SASEGT. The germline V and J ends were trimmed by 7 bases and 3 bases, with 19 bases remaining between them. Here the CDR3 reads CASTPGDPPFYEQYF. CDR3 in DNA: TGTGCCAGCACCCCAGGGGACCCACCCTTCTACGAGCAGTACTTC.

V and J are TRBV11-1 and TRBJ2-5; 11 bases match TRBD2. Trimming at V came to 7 bases and at J to 3 bases, leaving 10 bases not matched to a gene. Germline V gives CDR1 SGHAT, CDR2 FQDESV (reference sequence). This CDR3 contains 16 residues. CDR3 in DNA: TGTGCCAGCACCCTAACTAGCGGGAGTCGTGAAGAGACCCAGTACTTC. Translating it yields CASTLTSGSREETQYF.

This chain links TRBV18 with TRBJ1-3; D gene unclear. Germline V gene sequence: CDR1 KGHSH, CDR2 LQKENI. CDR3 length: 16 amino acids. V lost 3 bases and J 4 bases, leaving 16 bases between the germline ends. The CDR3 loop is CASSPPPYPWGNTIYF. For the CDR3, the DNA is TGTGCCAGCTCACCCCCCCCCTACCCGTGGGGAAACACCATATATTTT.